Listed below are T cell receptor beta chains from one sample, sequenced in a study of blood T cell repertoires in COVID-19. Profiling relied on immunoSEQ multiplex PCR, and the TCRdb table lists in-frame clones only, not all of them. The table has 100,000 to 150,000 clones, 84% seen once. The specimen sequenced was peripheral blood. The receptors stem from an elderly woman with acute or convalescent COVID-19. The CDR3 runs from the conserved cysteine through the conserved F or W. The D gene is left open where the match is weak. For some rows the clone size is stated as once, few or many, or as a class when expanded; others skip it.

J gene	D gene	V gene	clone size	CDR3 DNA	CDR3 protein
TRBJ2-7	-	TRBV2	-	TGTGCCAGCAAAACAGGTCCCGAGCAGTACTTC	CASKTGPEQYF
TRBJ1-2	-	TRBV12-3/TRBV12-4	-	TGTGCCAGCAGTTTAGCCAGGAACTATGGCTACACCTTC	CASSLARNYGYTF
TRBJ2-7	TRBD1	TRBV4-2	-	TGTGCCAGCAGCCGCCAAACAGGGGGTATATCCTACGAGCAGTACTTC	CASSRQTGGISYEQYF
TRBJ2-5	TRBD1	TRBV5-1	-	TGCGCCAGCAGCTTCCTGCGGACAGGGATCGAAGAGACCCAGTACTTC	CASSFLRTGIEETQYF
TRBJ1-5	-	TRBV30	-	TGTGCCTGGAGTTTCGGGACACCTTTTAGCAATCAGCCCCAGCATTTT	CAWSFGTPFSNQPQHF
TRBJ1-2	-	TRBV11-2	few	TGTGCCAGCAGCTTAAGCGGGCTCGGTGGCTACACCTTC	CASSLSGLGGYTF
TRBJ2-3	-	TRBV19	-	TGTGCCAGTAGTATGCGTGTTAGCGGATCCACAGATACGCAGTATTTT	CASSMRVSGSTDTQYF
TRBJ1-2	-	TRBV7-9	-	TGTGCCAGCAGGCCCGGGGGAAGGAATGGCTACACCTTC	CASRPGGRNGYTF
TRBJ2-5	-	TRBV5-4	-	TGTGCCAGCAGCTTGCGGGGGGCTAATCAAGAGACCCAGTACTTC	CASSLRGANQETQYF
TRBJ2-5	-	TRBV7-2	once	TGTGCCAGCAGCCCAGAAAGTCGGGGGTGGGGAGAGACCCAGTACTTC	CASSPESRGWGETQYF
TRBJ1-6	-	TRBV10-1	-	TGCGCCAGCAGTGCCGGACAGAATAATTCACCCCTCCACTTT	CASSAGQNNSPLHF
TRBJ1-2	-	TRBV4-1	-	TGCGCCAGCAGCCAAGATCAGGGGCTCTATGGCTACACCTTC	CASSQDQGLYGYTF
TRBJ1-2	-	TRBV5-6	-	TGTGCCAGCAGCTTGGCCGTGCAGGGCGTCTATGGCTACACCTTC	CASSLAVQGVYGYTF
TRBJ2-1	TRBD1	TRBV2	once	TGTGCCAGCAGTAAACAGACAGGGAACAATGAGCAGTTCTTC	CASSKQTGNNEQFF
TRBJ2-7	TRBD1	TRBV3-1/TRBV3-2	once	TGTGCCAGCAGCCAAGTTAGGGACAGGTTGTCCTCCTACGAGCAGTACTTC	CASSQVRDRLSSYEQYF
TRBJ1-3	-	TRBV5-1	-	TGCGCCAGCAGCCTGGGTGCCAGGGTCTCTGGAAACACCATATATTTT	CASSLGARVSGNTIYF
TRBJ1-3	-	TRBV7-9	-	TGTGCCAGCAGCTTTGGGGGCCGAAGATCTGGAAACACCATATATTTT	CASSFGGRRSGNTIYF
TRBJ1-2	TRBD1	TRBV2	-	TGTGCCAGCAGTGTTGGGACAGCAGGTTCGGGCTATGGCTACACCTTC	CASSVGTAGSGYGYTF
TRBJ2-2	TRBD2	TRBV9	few	TGTGCCAGCAGCGTAGTTGCACTAGCGGGGGGGCCCGACACCGGGGAGCTGTTTTTT	CASSVVALAGGPDTGELFF
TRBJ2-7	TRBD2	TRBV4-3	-	TGCGCCAGCAGCCAAGACCTTGAGCGGGACTACGAGCAGTACTTC	CASSQDLERDYEQYF
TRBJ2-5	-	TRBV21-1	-	TGTGCCAGCGGACGAGAGGACAGAATCCAAGAGACCCAGTACTTC	CASGREDRIQETQYF
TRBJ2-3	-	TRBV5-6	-	TGTGCCAGCAGCTTTGTAGGCACAGATACGCAGTATTTT	CASSFVGTDTQYF
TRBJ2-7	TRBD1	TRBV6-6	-	TGTGCCAGCAGTTACTCGGGACAGAACTACGAGCAGTACTTC	CASSYSGQNYEQYF
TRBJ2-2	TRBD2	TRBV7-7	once	TGTGCCAGCAGCGCGGGACTAGGGGAGGCCGGGGAGCTGTTTTTT	CASSAGLGEAGELFF
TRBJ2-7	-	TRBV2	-	TGTGCCAGCAGTGAAAATTCCGGGGACACTCTCTACGAGCAGTACTTC	CASSENSGDTLYEQYF
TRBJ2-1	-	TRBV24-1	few	TGTGCCACCAGTGATTTGGAGCGGAATGAGCAGTTCTTC	CATSDLERNEQFF
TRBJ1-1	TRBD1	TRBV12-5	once	TGTGCTAGTGGTTCGGACAGGGGGCAGGCAGCTTTCTTT	CASGSDRGQAAFF
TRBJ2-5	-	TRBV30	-	TGTGCCTGGAGTGTACGTAGAGGAGTTCGTGGGACCCAGTACTTC	CAWSVRRGVRGTQYF
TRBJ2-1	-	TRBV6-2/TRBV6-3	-	TGTGCCAGCAGCCCTCTGGCAGAAAATGAGCAGTTCTTC	CASSPLAENEQFF
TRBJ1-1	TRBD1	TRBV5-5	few	TGTGCCAGCAGCTCCTCCCCGGGGACAGCCACTGAAGCTTTCTTT	CASSSSPGTATEAFF
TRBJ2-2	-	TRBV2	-	TGTGCCAGCAGTGCGGAGAGGGCCGGGGAGCTGTTTTTT	CASSAERAGELFF
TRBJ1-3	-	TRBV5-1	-	TGCGCCAGCAGGCGTGGGGGCGGCACCCGAAGCTCTGGAAACACCATATATTTT	CASRRGGGTRSSGNTIYF
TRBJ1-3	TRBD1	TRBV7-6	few	TGTGCCAGCAGCCTAGACAGGGGGGGGCGCGGAAACACCATATATTTT	CASSLDRGGRGNTIYF
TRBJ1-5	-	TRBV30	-	TGTGCCTGGAGTGTGGGGCAGGGTAATCAGCCCCAGCATTTT	CAWSVGQGNQPQHF
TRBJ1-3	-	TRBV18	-	TGTGCCAGCTCACCAGGAGTGTCTGGAAACACCATATATTTT	CASSPGVSGNTIYF
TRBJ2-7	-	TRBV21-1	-	TGTGCCAGCAGCAATTTTGTTATCGAGCAGTACTTC	CASSNFVIEQYF
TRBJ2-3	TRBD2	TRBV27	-	TGTGCCAGCAGTTTAGCAAGACTAGCGGGGGCCCTCACAGATACGCAGTATTTT	CASSLARLAGALTDTQYF
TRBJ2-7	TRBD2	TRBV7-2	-	TGTGCCAGCAGCCCTCGGGTAGCGGGAGGGCACGAGCAGTACTTC	CASSPRVAGGHEQYF
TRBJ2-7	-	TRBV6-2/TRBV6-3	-	TGTGCCAGCAGTCAGACAGGTTACGAGCAGTACTTC	CASSQTGYEQYF
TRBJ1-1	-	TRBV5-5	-	TGTGCCAGCAGCTTGGTAGGGACATTGAATACTGAAGCTTTCTTT	CASSLVGTLNTEAFF
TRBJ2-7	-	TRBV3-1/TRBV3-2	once	TGTGCCAGCAGCCAAGAGGGGGCCCCAAAGCAGTACTTC	CASSQEGAPKQYF
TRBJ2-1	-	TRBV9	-	TGTGCCAGCAGCGTTTGGGGAGATAAGGTCAATGAGCAGTTCTTC	CASSVWGDKVNEQFF
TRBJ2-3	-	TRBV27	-	TGTGCCAGCAGTTTCTTTAAAGGGGATCCAGATACGCAGTATTTT	CASSFFKGDPDTQYF
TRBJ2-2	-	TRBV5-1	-	TGCGCCAGCAGCCAAAAGCTGTTTTTT	CASSQKLFF
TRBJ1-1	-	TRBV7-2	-	TGTGCCAGCAGCTTCGAGGGCAGCACTGAAGCTTTCTTT	CASSFEGSTEAFF
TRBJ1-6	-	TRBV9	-	TGTGCCAGCAGCGTAGAACACAGTAATTCACCCCTCCACTTT	CASSVEHSNSPLHF
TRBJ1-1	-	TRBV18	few	TGTGCCAGCTCACCACCCGTCTACGGGATGAACACTGAAGCTTTCTTT	CASSPPVYGMNTEAFF
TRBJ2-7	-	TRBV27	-	TGTGCCAGCAGTTTATCCGGCAGGGTCTACGAGCAGTACTTC	CASSLSGRVYEQYF